The 22 T cell receptor beta chains below were found in one sample sequenced in a study of blood T cell repertoires in COVID-19. Assay: immunoSEQ multiplex PCR; the TCRdb copy retains only in-frame clones and omits some. The table includes about 250,000 clones, over 80% detected once. Sequenced material: peripheral blood. The receptor source for this set is a man between 35 and 55 years old with acute or convalescent COVID-19.

The chain carries TRBV10-2 and TRBJ1-1; perhaps TRBD1 as D (5 bases). With 1 base removed from V and 4 bases from J, the gap between germline ends came to 10 bases. The CDR3 has 14 residues. Germline V lookup: CDR1 WSHSY, CDR2 SAAADI. The CDR3 protein is CASSEYRGVTEAFF. CDR3 DNA: TGCGCCAGCAGTGAGTATCGGGGGGTCACTGAAGCTTTCTTT.

This clone was recorded once. The chain employs TRBV11-2 and TRBJ2-5; 7 nucleotides line up with TRBD1. From germline, CDR1 is SGHAT and CDR2 FQNNGV. Unmatched junction bases numbered 4, after V lost 5 bases and J lost 4 bases. The CDR3 is 13 amino acids. CDR3 in DNA: TGTGCCAGCAGCCCCCGGGACAGAGAGACCCAGTACTTC. Its translation is CASSPRDRETQYF.

J is TRBJ1-2 and V is TRBV5-1; perhaps TRBD1 as D (5 bases). The CDR3 sequence is 14 residues long. The germline V gene encodes CDR1 SGHRS and CDR2 YFSETQ. V lost 0 bases and J 3 bases, leaving 9 bases between the germline ends. CDR3 residues: CASSLEVRDYGYTF. CDR3 sequence (DNA): TGCGCCAGCAGCTTGGAGGTCAGGGACTATGGCTACACCTTC.

The chain combines TRBV19 with TRBJ1-1; D perhaps matches TRBD1 (5 bases). Between the trimmed V and J ends, which lost 6 bases and 5 bases, there was a span of 13 bases. From germline, CDR1 is LNHDA and CDR2 SQIVND (reference sequence). The CDR3 totals 13 residues. In DNA, the CDR3 is TGTGCCAGTAGCCCGGAGGGGAGGACTGAAGCTTTCTTT. It codes for CASSPEGRTEAFF.

The chain couples TRBV12-3 or TRBV12-4 to TRBJ2-5; perhaps TRBD1 as D (5 bases). There are 13 residues in the CDR3. Trimming shortened V by 2 bases and J by 5 bases, and 9 bases separated the two germline ends. In DNA, the CDR3 is TGTGCCAGCAGTTTAATACCAGGGGAGACCCAGTACTTC. Residues: CASSLIPGETQYF.

The chain employs TRBV18 and TRBJ1-1; TRBD1 matches at 9 bases. The CDR3 is made up of 17 amino acids. In germline, CDR1 is KGHSH, CDR2 LQKENI. J gave up 1 base and V 3 bases, and 9 bases lay outside the gene matches. The CDR3 nucleotides read TGTGCCAGCTCACCGTACAGGGGGCGCGGGGGGAACACTGAAGCTTTCTTT. Protein sequence: CASSPYRGRGGNTEAFF.

Regarding this clone: A much larger clonotype is one base distant, so this may be a read error. The chain uses TRBV5-5 and TRBJ2-1, with 13 bases that match TRBD2. The V gene's germline CDR1 is SGHKS and CDR2 YYEKEE (reference sequence). V gave up 4 bases and J gave up 4 bases; unmatched junction bases: 2. The length of the CDR3 is 15 residues. The CDR3 sequence is CASSQGLAGYNEQFF. The CDR3 region has the DNA TGTGCCAGCAGCCAGGGACTAGCGGGATACAATGAGCAGTTCTTC. Complete variable domain (other parts from reference TRBV5-5 and TRBJ2-1): DAGVTQSPTHLIKTRGQQVTLRCSPISGHKSVSWYQQVLGQGPQFIFQYYEKEERGRGNFPDRFSARQFPNYSSELNVNALLLGDSALYLCASSQGLAGYNEQFFGPGTRLTVL.

This rearrangement joins TRBV18 to TRBJ1-4, with D uncertain. V shed 4 bases and J shed 0 bases, with 9 bases lying between them. Germline lookup yields CDR1 KGHSH and CDR2 LQKENI. CDR3 length equals 15 residues. The CDR3, as DNA: TGTGCCAGCTCACTGGAGCGGGCAACTAATGAAAAACTGTTTTTT. Translating gives CASSLERATNEKLFF.

The chain recombines TRBV30 with TRBJ1-3, with D perhaps matching TRBD1 (5 bases). Per the germline V gene, CDR1 is GTSNPN and CDR2 is SVGIG (reference sequence). Trimming stripped 1 base from V and 0 bases from J, with 10 bases between. The CDR3 covers 15 residues. In nucleotides, the CDR3 is TGTGCCTGGAGTGAGGGACTCAGCTCTGGAAACACCATATATTTT. This encodes CAWSEGLSSGNTIYF. The complete variable domain, with remaining parts taken from reference TRBV30 and TRBJ1-3, reads SQTIHQWPATLVQPVGSPLSLECTVEGTSNPNLYWYRQAAGRGLQLLFYSVGIGQISSEVPQNLSASRPQDRQFILSSKKLLLSDSGFYLCAWSEGLSSGNTIYFGEGSWLTVV.

The rearrangement links TRBV12-3 or TRBV12-4 to TRBJ1-2; weak D call: TRBD1 (5 bases). This CDR3 is 12 amino acids long. Trimming removed 3 bases at V and 8 bases at J, with 10 bases between. CDR3: CASSLSGIGYTF. In nucleotides, the CDR3 is TGTGCCAGCAGTTTGTCAGGGATCGGCTACACCTTC.

The chain employs TRBV27 and TRBJ1-1, with TRBD1 matching over 8 bases. Germline loops: CDR1 MNHEY, CDR2 SMNVEV (reference sequence). Trimming cost V 4 bases and J 0 bases; bases outside gene matches: 10. This CDR3 comprises 17 residues. The CDR3 here is CASSSWGQVTMNTEAFF. The CDR3 nucleotides read TGTGCCAGCAGTTCATGGGGACAGGTTACGATGAACACTGAAGCTTTCTTT.

This clone occurred once. The gene calls are TRBV27 and TRBJ2-1; tentatively, D is TRBD1 (5 bases). CDR3 length: 14 amino acids. Between the trimmed V and J ends, which lost 5 bases and 5 bases, there was a span of 13 bases. Germline CDR1 MNHEY, CDR2 SMNVEV (reference sequence). The CDR3 coding sequence is TGTGCCAGCAGTCCCTGGGGCATGAACAATGAGCAGTTCTTC. It codes for CASSPWGMNNEQFF.

The V call is TRBV5-6, the J call TRBJ2-7; unclear D gene. Trimming left V 5 bases short and J 0 bases short, with 9 bases between. The CDR3 runs to 13 residues. The germline V gene encodes CDR1 SGHDT and CDR2 YYEEEE. The chain's CDR3 is CASSVVFSYEQYF. CDR3 sequence (DNA): TGTGCCAGCAGTGTAGTATTCTCCTACGAGCAGTACTTC.

This clone was recorded only once. This chain links TRBV27 with TRBJ1-3; D gene uncertain. V gave up 5 bases and J gave up 0 bases, with 17 bases separating them. The CDR3 totals 17 residues. The V gene's germline CDR1 is MNHEY and CDR2 SMNVEV (reference sequence). As DNA, the CDR3 is TGTGCCAGCAGTCCCTTCTACCCGAACCCCTCTGGAAACACCATATATTTT. Translated, it gives CASSPFYPNPSGNTIYF.

This clone came up once. The rearrangement uses TRBV6-8 and TRBJ1-2; D call uncertain. CDR3 size: 15 residues. Trimming removed 7 bases from V and 2 bases from J, with 17 bases in between. Looked up from germline, CDR1 is MNHGY and CDR2 is SAAAGT. For the CDR3, the DNA is TGTGCCAGCATTCCAGGCCCCAAGCCGAACTATGGCTACACCTTC. Encoded protein: CASIPGPKPNYGYTF.

The chain employs TRBV4-3 and TRBJ1-6; D possibly corresponds to TRBD1 (6 bases). Germline CDR1 LGHNA, CDR2 YSLEER. Deletions cut 0 bases from V and 6 bases from J, with 18 bases between. The CDR3 is 18 residues long. The CDR3 loop reads CASSQDLPATGLNSPLHF. The CDR3 nucleotides read TGCGCCAGCAGCCAAGATCTTCCCGCCACAGGGCTTAATTCACCCCTCCACTTT.

This sequence joins TRBV27 and TRBJ2-3; 7 nucleotides match TRBD1. Germline V gene sequence: CDR1 MNHEY, CDR2 SMNVEV (reference sequence). V lost 6 bases, J lost 1 base, and 7 bases stayed unmatched. The CDR3 is made up of 15 amino acids. DNA for the CDR3: TGTGCCAGCAGACCACAGGGGAAGGGCACAGATACGCAGTATTTT. Translation: CASRPQGKGTDTQYF.

This clone showed up just a few times. V is TRBV29-1 and J is TRBJ2-5; 7 bases are shared with TRBD2. Germline V gives CDR1 SQVTM, CDR2 ANQGSEA. The V gene end was trimmed by 3 bases and the J gene end by 4 bases; junction bases not matched to a gene: 5. The CDR3 is made up of 13 amino acids. The CDR3 DNA reads TGCAGCGTTGATCCGGGAGGCGGAGAGACCCAGTACTTC. Protein sequence: CSVDPGGGETQYF.

V gene TRBV19 combines with J gene TRBJ2-5; 9 nucleotides line up with TRBD2. CDR1 is LNHDA, CDR2 SQIVND, per germline (reference sequence). This CDR3 has 15 amino acids. The V and J ends lost 3 bases and 6 bases, in that order; junction bases with no gene match: 8. The CDR3 here is CASSMGSGRGKTQYF. CDR3 DNA: TGTGCCAGTAGTATGGGTAGCGGGAGAGGAAAGACCCAGTACTTC.

The rearrangement links TRBV7-9 to TRBJ1-2, with 8 bases that match TRBD1. Germline loops: CDR1 SEHNR, CDR2 FQNEAQ (reference sequence). Trimming cost V 10 bases and J 0 bases; bases outside gene matches: 10. The CDR3 loop spans 15 amino acids. The CDR3 sequence: CATAQGEQSNYGYTF. CDR3 nucleotide sequence: TGTGCCACGGCACAGGGGGAGCAATCTAACTATGGCTACACCTTC. Full variable domain (outside the CDR3, taken from reference TRBV7-9 and TRBJ1-2): DTGVSQNPRHKITKRGQNVTFRCDPISEHNRLYWYRQTLGQGPEFLTYFQNEAQLEKSRLLSDRFSAERPKGSFSTLEIQRTEQGDSAMYLCATAQGEQSNYGYTFGSGTRLTVV.

The CDR3 region is CASSASNYGYTF. CDR3 nucleotide sequence: TGTGCCAGCAGCGCCTCCAACTATGGCTACACCTTC. This chain connects TRBV9 to TRBJ1-2, with D hard to call. The CDR3 totals 12 residues. With 3 bases removed from V and 2 bases from J, the gap between germline ends came to 5 bases. The germline V gene has CDR1 SGDLS and CDR2 YYNGEE.

The rearrangement uses TRBV29-1 and TRBJ1-1; no reliable D call. CDR1 is SQVTM and CDR2 is ANQGSEA in the germline V gene. V lost 2 bases and J lost 3, with 4 bases in between. CDR3 size: 11 residues. CDR3 bases: TGCAGCGTTGAATTATACACTGAAGCTTTCTTT. It codes for CSVELYTEAFF.